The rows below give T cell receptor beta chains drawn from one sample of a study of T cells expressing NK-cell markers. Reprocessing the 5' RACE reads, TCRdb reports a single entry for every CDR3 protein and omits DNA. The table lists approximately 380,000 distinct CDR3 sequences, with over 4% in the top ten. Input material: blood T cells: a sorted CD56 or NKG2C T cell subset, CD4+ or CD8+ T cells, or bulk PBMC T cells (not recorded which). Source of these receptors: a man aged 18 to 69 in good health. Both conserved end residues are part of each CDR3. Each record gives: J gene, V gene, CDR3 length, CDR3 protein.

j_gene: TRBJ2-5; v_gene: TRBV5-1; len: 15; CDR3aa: CASSRGAGGQETQYF
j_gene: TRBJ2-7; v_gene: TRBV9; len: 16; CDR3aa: CASSVGQGDRVHEQYF
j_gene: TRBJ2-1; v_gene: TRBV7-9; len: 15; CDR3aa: CASSTTGGAYNEQFF
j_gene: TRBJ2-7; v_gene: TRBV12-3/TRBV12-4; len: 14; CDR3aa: CASSSRDWTYEQYF
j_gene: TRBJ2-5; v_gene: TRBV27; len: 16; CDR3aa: CASSLGTGGGEETQYF
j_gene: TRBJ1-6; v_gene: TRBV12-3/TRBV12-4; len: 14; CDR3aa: CASTRSDYNSPLHF
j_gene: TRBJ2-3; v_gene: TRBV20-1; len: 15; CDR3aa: CSALERGTSTDTQYF
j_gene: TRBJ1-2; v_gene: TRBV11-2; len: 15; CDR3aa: CASSTHRGVLYGYTF
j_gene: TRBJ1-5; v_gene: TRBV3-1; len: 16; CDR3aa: CASSQDPWTGIWPQHF
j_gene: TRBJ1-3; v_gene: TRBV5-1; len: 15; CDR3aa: CASSSSGVVGNTIYF
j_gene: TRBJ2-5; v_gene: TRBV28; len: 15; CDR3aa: CASSAPSTRRETQYF
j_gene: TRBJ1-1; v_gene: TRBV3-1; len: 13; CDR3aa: CASSPRPNTEAFF
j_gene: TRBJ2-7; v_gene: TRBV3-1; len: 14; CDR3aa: CASSSRPGKNEQYF
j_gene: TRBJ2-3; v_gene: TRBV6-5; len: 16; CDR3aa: CASSYSHGLHTDTQYF
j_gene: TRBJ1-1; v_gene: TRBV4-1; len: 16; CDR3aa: CASSHIDRGANTEAFF
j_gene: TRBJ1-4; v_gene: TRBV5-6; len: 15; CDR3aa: CASSSGHLTNEKLFF
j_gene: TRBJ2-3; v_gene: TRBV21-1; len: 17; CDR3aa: CASSKGWGNRFADTQYF
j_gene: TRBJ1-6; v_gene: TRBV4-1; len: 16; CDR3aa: CASSQDQGRANSPLHF
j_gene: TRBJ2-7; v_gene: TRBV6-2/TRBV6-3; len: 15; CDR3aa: CASRKGLAGDYEQYF
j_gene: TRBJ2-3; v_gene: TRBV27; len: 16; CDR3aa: CASSFTPGTRGDTQYF
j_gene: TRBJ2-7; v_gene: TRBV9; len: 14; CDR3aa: CASSVGTSGGEQYF
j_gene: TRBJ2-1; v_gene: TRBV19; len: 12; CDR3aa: CASSQLRGEQFF
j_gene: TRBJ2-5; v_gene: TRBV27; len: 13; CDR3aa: CASRRLGEETQYF
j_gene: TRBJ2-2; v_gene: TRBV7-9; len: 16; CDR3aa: CASSLRLVGNTGELFF
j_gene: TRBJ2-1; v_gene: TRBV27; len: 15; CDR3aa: CASRTTTSSYNEQFF
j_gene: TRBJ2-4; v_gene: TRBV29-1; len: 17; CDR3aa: CSVKIIGAALAKNIQYF
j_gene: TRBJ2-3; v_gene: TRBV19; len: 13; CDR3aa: CASRAGGTDTQYF
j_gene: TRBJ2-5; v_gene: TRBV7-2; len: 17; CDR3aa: CASTSRLAGGGQETQYF
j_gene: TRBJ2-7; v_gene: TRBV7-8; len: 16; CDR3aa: CASSLGAGWGSYEQYF
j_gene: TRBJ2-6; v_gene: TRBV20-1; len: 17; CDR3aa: CSARDPTGESGANVLTF
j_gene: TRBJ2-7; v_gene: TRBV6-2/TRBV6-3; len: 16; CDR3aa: CASRPQGAGKIYEQYF
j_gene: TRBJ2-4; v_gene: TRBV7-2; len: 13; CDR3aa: CASSLGGRDIQYF
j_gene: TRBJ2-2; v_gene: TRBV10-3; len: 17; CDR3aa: CAISEPDRGHNTGELFF
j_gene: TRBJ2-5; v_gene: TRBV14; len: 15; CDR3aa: CASSQSRGGQETQYF
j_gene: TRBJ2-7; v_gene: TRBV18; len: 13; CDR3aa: CASLFGQDGEQYF
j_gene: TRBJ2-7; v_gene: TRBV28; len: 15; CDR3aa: CASSVPGQGKYEQYF
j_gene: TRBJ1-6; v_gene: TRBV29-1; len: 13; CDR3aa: CSAGTGADSPLHF
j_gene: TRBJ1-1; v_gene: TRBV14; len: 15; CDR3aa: CASSQDRVVNTEAFF
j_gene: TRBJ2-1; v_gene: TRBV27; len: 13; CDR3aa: CGTSGGGHNEQFF
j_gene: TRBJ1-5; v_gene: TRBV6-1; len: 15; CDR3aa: CASSEEDRSFRPQHF
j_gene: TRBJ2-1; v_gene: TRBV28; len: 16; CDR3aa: CASSSTSGGPYNEQFF
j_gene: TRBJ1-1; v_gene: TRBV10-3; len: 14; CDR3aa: CATSMLAENTEAFF
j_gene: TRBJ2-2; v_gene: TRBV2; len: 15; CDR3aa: CASSQQGVGTGELFF
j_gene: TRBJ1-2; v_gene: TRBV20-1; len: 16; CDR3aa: CSAREAGSHPNYGYTF
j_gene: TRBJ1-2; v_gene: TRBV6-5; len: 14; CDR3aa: CASSYRLDRDGYTF
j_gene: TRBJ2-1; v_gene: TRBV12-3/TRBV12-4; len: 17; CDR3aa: CASSSQGAGLSYNEQFF
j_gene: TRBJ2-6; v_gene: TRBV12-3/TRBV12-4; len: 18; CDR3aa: CASRAYGTGLAGANVLTF
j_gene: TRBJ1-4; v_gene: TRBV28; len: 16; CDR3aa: CASSLMAGPLGEKLFF